The rows below give T cell receptor beta chains drawn from one sample of a study of technical replicates of blood from a few donors. The data were produced by immunoSEQ multiplex PCR, yet TCRdb's version contains in-frame clones alone and is incomplete. The profile shows tens of thousands of clones, about 90% of them singletons. The sequenced material came from T cells isolated from PBMCs. All receptors come from a human donor in good health. Both conserved end residues are part of each CDR3. The D gene is left open where the match is weak. Size is stated for part of the rows, as once, few or many counts, or as a class when the clone is expanded.

NA	TRBJ2-2	TRBD2	TRBV9	TGTGCCAGCAGCGTAGGGTCCCTGACTAGCCTTCCCGGGGAGCTGTTTTTT	CASSVGSLTSLPGELFF
NA	TRBJ2-7	TRBD2	TRBV6-5	TGTGCCAGCAGCCTCCGGGGGACTAGGTTTGAGCAGTACTTC	CASSLRGTRFEQYF
NA	TRBJ2-7	TRBD2	TRBV7-3	TGTGCCAGCAGCTTAAACGGCGGGAGTCGCCACGAGCAGTACTTC	CASSLNGGSRHEQYF
NA	TRBJ2-1	NA	TRBV9	TGTGCCAGCAGCGTTAGCGGAGCGGACAATGAGCAGTTCTTC	CASSVSGADNEQFF
once	TRBJ1-1	TRBD1	TRBV11-2	TGTGCCAGCAGCTTCGGGACAGGGAACACTGAAGCTTTCTTT	CASSFGTGNTEAFF
NA	TRBJ2-5	NA	TRBV7-7	TGTGCCAGCAGCTTTCTCAGACAAGAGACCCAGTACTTC	CASSFLRQETQYF
once	TRBJ2-1	NA	TRBV6-4	TGTGCCAGCAGTGATACTAGGAATGCTTTCTATGAGCAGTTCTTC	CASSDTRNAFYEQFF
NA	TRBJ2-3	NA	TRBV19	TGTGCCAGTAGAGGGGCTGGCACAGATACGCAGTATTTT	CASRGAGTDTQYF
NA	TRBJ1-5	NA	TRBV19	TGTGCCAGTAGTATAGTGACGGGTAGCAATCAGCCCCAGCATTTT	CASSIVTGSNQPQHF
NA	TRBJ1-1	TRBD1	TRBV5-1	TGCGCCAGCAGGATTAGGACAGGGAGTGGGACTGAAGCTTTCTTT	CASRIRTGSGTEAFF
few	TRBJ1-1	NA	TRBV29-1	TGCAGCGCTAACAGGGCAGAGAACACTGAAGCTTTCTTT	CSANRAENTEAFF
once	TRBJ2-7	NA	TRBV27	TGTGCCAGCAGGGGGCAAGGTCTCTACGAGCAGTACTTC	CASRGQGLYEQYF
NA	TRBJ2-7	TRBD1	TRBV19	TGTGCCAGTAGGGCGGGACAGGGGAACGGAGAGCAGTACTTC	CASRAGQGNGEQYF
NA	TRBJ1-4	NA	TRBV27	TGTGCCAGCAGTTTTCAGGGATCTAATGAAAAACTGTTTTTT	CASSFQGSNEKLFF
NA	TRBJ2-7	NA	TRBV28	TGTGCCAGCAGTTTCCCAGATCTCGAGCAGTACTTC	CASSFPDLEQYF
NA	TRBJ2-7	TRBD2	TRBV19	TGTGCCAGTAGTGTAGGAGGAGCGGGATCTTTGTACTTC	CASSVGGAGSLYF
NA	TRBJ2-1	TRBD2	TRBV10-3	TGTGCCATCTCTGGGACTAGCGGGTTCTCGAGCTCCTACAATGAGCAGTTCTTC	CAISGTSGFSSSYNEQFF
NA	TRBJ2-3	TRBD2	TRBV28	TGTGCCAGCAGTTTATGGGGGACTAGCGGGGGCACAGATACGCAGTATTTT	CASSLWGTSGGTDTQYF
once	TRBJ1-4	TRBD1	TRBV5-4	TGTGCCAGCAGCTCCCAGGGGGGCGATGAAAAACTGTTTTTT	CASSSQGGDEKLFF
NA	TRBJ1-1	TRBD1	TRBV4-2	TGTGCCAGCAGCCAACTACAGGGGCGGAACACTGAAGCTTTCTTT	CASSQLQGRNTEAFF
once	TRBJ2-1	NA	TRBV5-5	TGTGCCAGCAGCTTGGGGGGACTTAGTGGGGAGCAGTTCTTC	CASSLGGLSGEQFF
NA	TRBJ1-1	NA	TRBV9	TGTGCCAGCAGCGTAGCGCTAAATCTCAACACTGAAGCTTTCTTT	CASSVALNLNTEAFF
NA	TRBJ1-1	NA	TRBV29-1	TGCAGCGTTGGGGAGGGGCACACTGAAGCTTTCTTT	CSVGEGHTEAFF
NA	TRBJ1-2	NA	TRBV10-2	TGCGCCAGCAGTGAGTACACGGAGCAGTGGGAGGGCTACACCTTC	CASSEYTEQWEGYTF
NA	TRBJ2-3	NA	TRBV7-9	TGTGCCAGCAGCTTAGTCACCCAGATCACAGATACGCAGTATTTT	CASSLVTQITDTQYF
NA	TRBJ2-3	TRBD1	TRBV7-2	TGTGCCAGCAGCTTAGCGGGACAGGGTACAGATACGCAGTATTTT	CASSLAGQGTDTQYF
NA	TRBJ1-5	NA	TRBV27	NA	CASSSSVQGSNQPQHF
NA	TRBJ2-3	TRBD2	TRBV28	TGTGCCAGCAGTTCACTAGCGGAGCCCACAGATACGCAGTATTTT	CASSSLAEPTDTQYF
NA	TRBJ1-5	TRBD1	TRBV6-5	TGTGCCAGCAGCATGGGACAGCGACATCAGCCCCAGCATTTT	CASSMGQRHQPQHF
NA	TRBJ1-1	TRBD1	TRBV28	TGTGCCAGCAGTTCCCCATTTTCTGACAGGGGGTACACTGAAGCTTTCTTT	CASSSPFSDRGYTEAFF
once	TRBJ2-1	NA	TRBV4-2	TGTGCCAGCAGCCAAGTAGACAATGAGCAGTTCTTC	CASSQVDNEQFF
few	TRBJ2-5	NA	TRBV6-5	TGTGCCAGCAACGCGGATTTGTACCAAGAGACCCAGTACTTC	CASNADLYQETQYF
NA	TRBJ1-3	NA	TRBV6-5	TGTGCCAGCAGTTACGGGGACACGGCTGGAAACACCATATATTTT	CASSYGDTAGNTIYF
NA	TRBJ1-1	NA	TRBV5-1	TGCGCCAGCAGCTTGGGCTCCTCCCTAGGTACTGAAGCTTTCTTT	CASSLGSSLGTEAFF
NA	TRBJ2-1	NA	TRBV6-5	TGTGCCAGCAGTTACTCAAACTCTATTAATGAGCAGTTCTTC	CASSYSNSINEQFF
NA	TRBJ2-1	NA	TRBV27	TGTGCCAGCAGTTCCCCCCGGACTGGGAACAATGAGCAGTTCTTC	CASSSPRTGNNEQFF
NA	TRBJ2-2	TRBD1	TRBV19	TGTGCCAGCGCAACCCCTACAGGGGGCATCACCGGGGAGCTGTTTTTT	CASATPTGGITGELFF
NA	TRBJ1-1	NA	TRBV13	TGTGCCAGCAGCCGAGGGCCTGCGGACACTGAAGCTTTCTTT	CASSRGPADTEAFF
NA	TRBJ1-5	NA	TRBV27	TGTGCCAGCAGTAGACAGGGCAATCAGCCCCAGCATTTT	CASSRQGNQPQHF